Reported below is one TCR beta chain. Its antigen remains unknown. Germline V lookup: CDR1 SGHRS, CDR2 YFSETQ. This CDR3 is 12 amino acids long. With 1 base removed from V and 5 bases from J, the gap between germline ends came to 4 bases. Clones were sequenced by immunoSEQ multiplex PCR, and TCRdb holds only the in-frame ones, with some missing. Among 150,000 to 200,000 clones listed, approximately 88% were seen once. This sample was included in a study of cytomegalovirus exposure and HLA in healthy donors. Study background: It was reported in a later analysis that the 120 or so validation repertoires used the same platform as the roughly 700 first-cohort repertoires. Study-wide results and limits: One later analysis, an examination of the 100 to 150 validation repertoires, found that first-cohort TCR clusters tended to co-occur in them. The listing of 150 or so TCR beta chains classed them as cytomegalovirus-associated. While the bulk of TCR sequences proved rare, some public TCRs turned up in many donors.

The TCR originated in a man aged 18 to 29 in good health and CMV-seropositive. The chain links TRBV5-1 to TRBJ2-1; no firm D call. Sequencing was performed on PBMCs. This chain's CDR3 is CASSLPNNEQFF. In DNA form, the CDR3 reads TGCGCCAGCAGCTTGCCCAACAATGAGCAGTTCTTC.